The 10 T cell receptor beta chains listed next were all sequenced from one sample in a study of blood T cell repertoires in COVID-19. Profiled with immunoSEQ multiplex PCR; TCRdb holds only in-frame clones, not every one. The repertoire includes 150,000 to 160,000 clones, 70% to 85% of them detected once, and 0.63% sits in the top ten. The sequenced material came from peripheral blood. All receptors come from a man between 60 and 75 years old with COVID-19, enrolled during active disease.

The CDR3 sequence: CASSEIVGQDRIVSNTEAFF. For the CDR3, the DNA is TGCGCCAGCAGTGAGATAGTGGGCCAGGACAGAATTGTCTCGAACACTGAAGCTTTCTTT. The chain has TRBV10-1 and TRBJ1-1; maybe TRBD1 (6 bases). This CDR3 is 20 amino acids long. Germline lookup yields CDR1 WNHNN and CDR2 SYGVQD (reference sequence). V was shortened by 2 bases and J by 1 base, with 26 bases between the two germline ends.

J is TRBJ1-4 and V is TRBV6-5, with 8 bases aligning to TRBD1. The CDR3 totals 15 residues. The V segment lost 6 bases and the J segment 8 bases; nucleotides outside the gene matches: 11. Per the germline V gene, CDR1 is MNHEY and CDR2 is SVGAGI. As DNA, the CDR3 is TGTGCCAGCAGGGACGGTACAGGGGGGGGAGAAAAACTGTTTTTT. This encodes CASRDGTGGGEKLFF.

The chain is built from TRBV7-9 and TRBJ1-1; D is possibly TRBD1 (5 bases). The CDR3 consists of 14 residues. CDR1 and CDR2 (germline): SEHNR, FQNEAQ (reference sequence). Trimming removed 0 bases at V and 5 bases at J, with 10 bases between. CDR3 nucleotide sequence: TGTGCCAGCAGCTTAGCGGCAGGGCAGACTGAAGCTTTCTTT. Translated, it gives CASSLAAGQTEAFF.

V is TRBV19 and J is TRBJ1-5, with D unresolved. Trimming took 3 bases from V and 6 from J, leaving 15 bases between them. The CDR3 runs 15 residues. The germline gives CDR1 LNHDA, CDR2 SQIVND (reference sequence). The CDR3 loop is CASSIYLEAFQPQHF. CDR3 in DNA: TGTGCCAGTAGTATTTATCTTGAGGCCTTTCAGCCCCAGCATTTT.

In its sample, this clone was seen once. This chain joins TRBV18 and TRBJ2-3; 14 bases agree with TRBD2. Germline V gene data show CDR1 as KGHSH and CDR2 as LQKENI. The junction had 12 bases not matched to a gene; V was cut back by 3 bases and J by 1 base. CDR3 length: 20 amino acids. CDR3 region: CASSPLRLAGGSTGTDTQYF. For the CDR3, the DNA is TGTGCCAGCTCACCCCTCCGACTAGCGGGAGGGTCCACTGGCACAGATACGCAGTATTTT.

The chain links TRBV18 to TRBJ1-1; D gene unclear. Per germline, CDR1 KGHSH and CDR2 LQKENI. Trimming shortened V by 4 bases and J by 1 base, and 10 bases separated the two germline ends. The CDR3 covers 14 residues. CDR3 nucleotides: TGTGCCAGCTCACTCCCGAGAGGGAACACTGAAGCTTTCTTT. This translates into CASSLPRGNTEAFF.

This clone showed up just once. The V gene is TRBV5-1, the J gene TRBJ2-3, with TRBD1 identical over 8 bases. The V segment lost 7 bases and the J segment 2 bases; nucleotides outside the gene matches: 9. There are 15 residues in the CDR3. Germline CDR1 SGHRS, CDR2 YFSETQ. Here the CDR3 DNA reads TGCGCCAGCGGCGACAGGGGAAGATCCACAGATACGCAGTATTTT. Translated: CASGDRGRSTDTQYF.

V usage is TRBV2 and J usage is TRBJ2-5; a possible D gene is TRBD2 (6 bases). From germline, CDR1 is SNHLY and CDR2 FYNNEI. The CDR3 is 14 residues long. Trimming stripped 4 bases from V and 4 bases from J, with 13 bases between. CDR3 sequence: CASSVWMEGETQYF. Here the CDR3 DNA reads TGTGCCAGCAGTGTCTGGATGGAGGGAGAGACCCAGTACTTC.

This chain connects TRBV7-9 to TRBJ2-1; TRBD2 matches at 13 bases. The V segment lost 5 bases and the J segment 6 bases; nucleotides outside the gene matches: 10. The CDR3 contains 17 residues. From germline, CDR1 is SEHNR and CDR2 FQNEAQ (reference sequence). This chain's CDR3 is CASSPLAGGPVPNEQFF. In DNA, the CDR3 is TGTGCCAGCAGCCCACTAGCGGGAGGGCCGGTCCCCAATGAGCAGTTCTTC.

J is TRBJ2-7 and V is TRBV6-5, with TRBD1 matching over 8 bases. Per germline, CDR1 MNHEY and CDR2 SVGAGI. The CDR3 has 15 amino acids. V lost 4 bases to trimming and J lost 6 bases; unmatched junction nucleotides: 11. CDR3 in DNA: TGTGCCAGCAGTTCTGGAAACAGGGGGACCAGCGAGCAGTACTTC. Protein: CASSSGNRGTSEQYF.